These 30 T cell receptor beta chains were sequenced from one sample in a study of identical twins. Using its own MiXCR run on the 5' RACE reads, TCRdb lists one record per CDR3 protein. The sample lists 1.5 million or so distinct CDR3 sequences, under 35% seen once, with over 0.25% in the top ten. The sequencing sample was made of cord blood. These receptor sequences come from a newborn girl in good health.

This clonotype has more than one count but fewer than ten. The chain is built from TRBV5-1 and TRBJ2-1; 11 bases fit TRBD2. Germline CDR1 SGHRS, CDR2 YFSETQ. The junction had 8 bases not matched to a gene; V was cut back by 5 bases and J by 7 bases. The CDR3 covers 15 residues. The CDR3 is CASRVGTSGRNEQFF. The CDR3 DNA is TGCGCCAGCAGAGTAGGGACTAGCGGAAGGAATGAGCAGTTCTTC.

V usage is TRBV14 and J usage is TRBJ2-7, with D possibly TRBD1 on 5 matching bases. With 3 bases removed from V and 3 bases from J, the gap between germline ends came to 12 bases. CDR1 SGHDN and CDR2 FVKESK come from the germline V gene. The CDR3 runs to 14 residues. The CDR3 loop reads CASSQGRAGYEQYF. The CDR3 nucleotides read TGTGCCAGCAGCCAGGGCAGGGCTGGCTACGAGCAGTACTTC.

The chain is built from TRBV6-1 and TRBJ2-3, with a tentative D call TRBD1 (7 bases). V lost 4 bases and J 3 bases, leaving 14 bases between the germline ends. This CDR3 has 15 residues. Germline V gene sequence: CDR1 MNHNS, CDR2 SASEGT. The chain's CDR3 is CASSGRGVGTDTQYF. The CDR3 bases are TGTGCCAGCAGTGGCAGGGGGGTGGGGACAGATACGCAGTATTTT.

The rearrangement joins TRBV10-3 to TRBJ2-4; maybe TRBD2 (6 bases). V was shortened by 6 bases and J by 13 bases, with 13 bases between the two germline ends. The CDR3 totals 11 residues. CDR1 is ENHRY and CDR2 is SYGVKD in the germline V gene. The CDR3 DNA reads TGTGCCATCAGGCGGGACGTAGAGCAGTACTTC. It codes for CAIRRDVEQYF.

A few counts support this clonotype. The J gene is TRBJ2-1, the V gene TRBV20-1, with 8 bases that match TRBD2. The CDR3 spans 15 residues. Germline V gene sequence: CDR1 DFQATT, CDR2 SNEGSKA (reference sequence). With 3 bases clipped from V and 4 bases from J, the junction kept 8 bases outside the gene matches. CDR3 residues: CSARGTSVGYNEQFF. CDR3 DNA: TGCAGTGCTAGGGGGACTAGTGTCGGGTACAATGAGCAGTTCTTC.

The chain recombines TRBV29-1 with TRBJ2-7, with TRBD2 as a possible D gene (6 bases). Looked up from germline, CDR1 is SQVTM and CDR2 is ANQGSEA. This CDR3 has 15 residues. V shed 6 bases and J shed 7 bases, with 25 bases lying between them. The CDR3 here is CSVGAGIHGYNEQYF. The CDR3 DNA follows: TGCAGCGTGGGAGCGGGCATACACGGATACAATGAGCAGTACTTC.

This clonotype appeared once. This chain links TRBV4-2 with TRBJ2-1; D is unclear. Germline V gene sequence: CDR1 LGHNA, CDR2 YNFKEQ. V lost 0 bases, J lost 1 base, and 13 bases lay in between. The CDR3 sequence is 17 residues long. In nucleotides, the CDR3 is TGTGCCAGCAGCCAAGATCCGGGCTTATCTTCCTACAATGAGCAGTTCTTC. Translation gives CASSQDPGLSSYNEQFF.

A few counts support this clonotype. V and J are TRBV5-1 and TRBJ2-1; 12 nucleotides align to TRBD2. CDR3 length: 16 residues. The V segment lost 1 base and the J segment 7 bases; nucleotides outside the gene matches: 6. Germline values: CDR1 SGHRS, CDR2 YFSETQ. CDR3 region: CASSLLGTSGLNEQFF. The DNA of the CDR3 is TGCGCCAGCAGCTTGCTAGGGACTAGCGGGCTGAATGAGCAGTTCTTC.

This clonotype was observed a handful of times. The chain carries TRBV20-1 and TRBJ2-3, with 10 positions matching TRBD1. V shed 5 bases, J shed 1 base, and the junction held 3 bases outside the gene matches. The CDR3 is 14 amino acids. CDR1 DFQATT and CDR2 SNEGSKA come from the germline V gene (reference sequence). The CDR3 loop is CSAAGTGGTDTQYF. The CDR3 bases are TGCAGTGCTGCCGGGACAGGGGGCACAGATACGCAGTATTTT.

The chain joins TRBV3-1 to TRBJ2-7; TRBD2 agrees at 12 bases. From germline, CDR1 is LGHDT and CDR2 YNNKEL (reference sequence). V was pared by 3 bases and J by 5 bases, with 8 bases of the junction left unmatched. This CDR3 is built from 16 residues. CDR3 sequence reads: CASSHYTTSGSDEQYF. CDR3 DNA sequence: TGTGCCAGCAGCCATTACACGACTAGCGGGAGCGACGAGCAGTACTTC.

The rearrangement uses TRBV2 and TRBJ1-1, with D hard to call. The CDR3 contains 14 residues. V gave up 8 bases and J gave up 1 base, with 14 bases separating them. Germline CDR1 is SNHLY and CDR2 is FYNNEI. CDR3 amino acids: CASPAHFKNTEAFF. The CDR3 DNA is TGTGCCAGCCCGGCACACTTCAAGAACACTGAAGCTTTCTTT.

The rearrangement links TRBV12-3 or TRBV12-4 to TRBJ2-1, with 14 bases aligning to TRBD2. V lost 7 bases to trimming and J lost 6 bases; unmatched junction nucleotides: 8. This CDR3 has 16 residues. DNA of the CDR3: TGTGCCAGCACGATCAGGGGGACTAGCGGGGGCAATGAGCAGTTCTTC. Protein sequence: CASTIRGTSGGNEQFF.

This clonotype has a handful of counts. This rearrangement joins TRBV7-9 to TRBJ1-4, with D unresolved. The V end was cut by 7 bases, the J end by 3 bases, with 3 bases between. The germline V gene has CDR1 SEHNR and CDR2 FQNEAQ (reference sequence). This CDR3 is built from 11 residues. CDR3 DNA: TGTGCCAGCACCCCTAATGAAAAACTGTTTTTT. It is translated as CASTPNEKLFF.

The J gene is TRBJ2-5, the V gene TRBV27, with 10 bases lining up with TRBD2. The germline CDR1 and CDR2 sequences are MNHEY and SMNVEV (reference sequence). With 5 bases clipped from V and 11 bases from J, the junction kept 14 bases outside the gene matches. The CDR3 loop spans 15 amino acids. For the CDR3, the DNA is TGTGCCAGCAGTGCCCACCCCAGCGGGAGGGCTGAGCAGTACTTC. It specifies CASSAHPSGRAEQYF.

This clonotype showed up just once. This rearrangement joins TRBV20-1 to TRBJ2-7; 9 nucleotides match TRBD2. Germline CDR1 and CDR2: DFQATT and SNEGSKA (reference sequence). CDR3 length: 14 residues. Trimming took 1 base from V and 5 from J; bases not matched to a gene: 6. This CDR3 reads CSARAAGGPHEQYF. The DNA of the CDR3 is TGCAGTGCTAGAGCCGCGGGAGGGCCCCACGAGCAGTACTTC.

The table lists this clonotype with many counts. V and J are TRBV29-1 and TRBJ2-1; TRBD2 agrees at 10 bases. With V trimmed by 3 bases and J by 3 bases, 2 bases remained unmatched. The CDR3 is made up of 14 amino acids. Germline V lookup: CDR1 SQVTM, CDR2 ANQGSEA. CDR3 nucleotide sequence: TGCAGCGTTGACGGGACTAGCGACTACAATGAGCAGTTCTTC. Translation: CSVDGTSDYNEQFF.

This clonotype was counted a few times. The chain employs TRBV28 and TRBJ2-6, with no clear D. This CDR3 has 17 residues. V lost 2 bases and J lost 0, with 11 bases in between. CDR1 and CDR2 (germline): MDHEN, SYDVKM. The CDR3 protein is CASSLGRLYSGANVLTF. The CDR3 bases are TGTGCCAGCAGTTTAGGACGGCTCTACTCTGGGGCCAACGTCCTGACTTTC.

This chain joins TRBV6-7 and TRBJ2-2, with TRBD2 identical over 7 bases. TRBV6-7 is designated an ORF whose function remains uncertain. Unmatched junction bases numbered 5, after V lost 2 bases and J lost 5 bases. The CDR3 length is 15 residues. The CDR3 coding sequence is TGTGCCAGCAGTTACCGGGGGGACCAAACCGGGGAGCTGTTTTTT. This codes for CASSYRGDQTGELFF.

The chain has TRBV7-2 and TRBJ1-1, with D tentatively TRBD1 (6 bases). The CDR3 covers 15 residues. With 1 base removed from V and 5 bases from J, the gap between germline ends came to 14 bases. In germline, CDR1 is SGHTA, CDR2 FQGNSA. The CDR3 region is CASSLVPGARTEAFF. The CDR3 bases are TGTGCCAGCAGCTTAGTACCAGGGGCGAGAACTGAAGCTTTCTTT. Using reference TRBV7-2 and TRBJ1-1 for the parts outside the CDR3, the full variable domain is GAGVSQSPSNKVTEKGKDVELRCDPISGHTALYWYRQSLGQGLEFLIYFQGNSAPDKSGLPSDRFSAERTGGSVSTLTIQRTQQEDSAVYLCASSLVPGARTEAFFGQGTRLTVV.

The chain carries TRBV20-1 and TRBJ1-2; tentatively, D is TRBD1 (5 bases). The V end was cut by 2 bases, the J end by 3 bases, with 10 bases between. Germline V lookup: CDR1 DFQATT, CDR2 SNEGSKA (reference sequence). The CDR3 sequence is 13 residues long. The DNA for the CDR3 is TGCAGTGCTAGATGGAGAGGGGACTATGGCTACACCTTC. Translated: CSARWRGDYGYTF.

V is TRBV20-1 and J is TRBJ1-4; 10 nucleotides match TRBD1. CDR1 is DFQATT and CDR2 is SNEGSKA in the germline V gene (reference sequence). CDR3 length: 16 amino acids. J was trimmed by 7 bases and V by 2 bases; bases with no gene match: 10. CDR3 loop: CSARFRGDRGSEKLFF. The CDR3 DNA reads as TGCAGTGCTAGATTCCGGGGGGACAGGGGAAGTGAAAAACTGTTTTTT.

V gene TRBV5-1 combines with J gene TRBJ2-3; the match to TRBD2 covers 12 bases. With 5 bases clipped from V and 5 bases from J, the junction kept 9 bases outside the gene matches. The CDR3 extends over 16 amino acids. The germline gives CDR1 SGHRS, CDR2 YFSETQ. The CDR3 spells CASSFETSGGLDTQYF. The CDR3 nucleotides are TGCGCCAGCAGTTTTGAGACTAGCGGGGGCCTAGATACGCAGTATTTT.

This clonotype was recorded a few times. The V and J genes are TRBV5-4 and TRBJ2-1; D is undetermined. Trimming stripped 2 bases from V and 6 bases from J, with 12 bases between. This CDR3 region has 14 residues. Germline values: CDR1 SGHNT, CDR2 YYREEE (reference sequence). This CDR3 reads CASSFSSQRNEQFF. CDR3 coding DNA: TGTGCCAGCAGCTTTTCGTCCCAGCGCAATGAGCAGTTCTTC.

V and J are TRBV12-3 or TRBV12-4 and TRBJ2-5, with a possible D match to TRBD2 (8 bases). The end of the DNA aligns better with TRBJ2-7, so the J call may be wrong. The CDR3 runs 15 residues. The CDR3: CASSLGLGGPPEQYF. DNA of the CDR3: TGTGCCAGCAGTTTGGGACTAGGGGGCCCTCCCGAGCAGTACTTC.

The chain couples TRBV20-1 to TRBJ2-5; a weak D match, TRBD1 (5 bases). CDR1 DFQATT and CDR2 SNEGSKA come from the germline V gene (reference sequence). The ends were cut back, 2 bases at V and 2 bases at J, with 12 bases in the middle. The CDR3 sequence is 14 residues long. CDR3 in DNA: TGCAGTGCTAGATGGAGACAGCTGCAAGAGACCCAGTACTTC. This gives the protein CSARWRQLQETQYF.

This clonotype was seen ten or more times. One end of the junction is discordant with germline, which a read error may explain. CDR3 protein: CASSLNSDTQYF. The CDR3, as DNA: TGTGCCAGCAGCTTGAATTCAGATACGCAGTATTTT. The rearrangement links TRBV5-1 to TRBJ2-3; D is ambiguous. Germline V gene sequence: CDR1 SGHRS, CDR2 YFSETQ. This CDR3 contains 12 residues.

CDR3 protein: CSASTRPETQYF. Here the CDR3 DNA reads TGCAGTGCTTCTACTAGGCCAGAGACCCAGTACTTC. The V gene is TRBV20-1, the J gene TRBJ2-5, with a tentative D call TRBD2 (5 bases). Germline CDR1 DFQATT, CDR2 SNEGSKA (reference sequence). V lost 5 bases and J 4 bases, leaving 11 bases between the germline ends. The CDR3 loop spans 12 amino acids.

The chain uses TRBV11-2 and TRBJ1-3; a possible D gene is TRBD1 (5 bases). CDR3 size: 15 residues. The germline gives CDR1 SGHAT, CDR2 FQNNGV. Trimming pared 0 bases from V and 4 bases from J, leaving 10 bases between. The CDR3 reads CASSLEGARGNTIYF. The CDR3 nucleotides are TGTGCCAGCAGCTTAGAAGGGGCGCGAGGAAACACCATATATTTT.

The chain has TRBV20-1 and TRBJ1-4; 7 nucleotides align to TRBD1. Germline lookup yields CDR1 DFQATT and CDR2 SNEGSKA (reference sequence). The CDR3 runs to 14 residues. V lost 0 bases to trimming and J lost 9 bases; unmatched junction nucleotides: 7. The CDR3 region is CSARDPTGYQKLFF. The CDR3 DNA reads TGCAGTGCTAGAGATCCGACAGGGTATCAAAAACTGTTTTTT.

J is TRBJ1-2 and V is TRBV6-6; the D is unclear. Germline assignment: CDR1 MNHNY and CDR2 SVGAGI (reference sequence). The V and J ends lost 2 bases and 8 bases respectively, with 9 bases between them. The CDR3 totals 12 residues. CDR3 coding DNA: TGTGCCAGCAGTTACGAAACGGGAGGCTACACCTTC. Amino acid sequence: CASSYETGGYTF.